These T cell receptor beta chains were read from a single sample in a study of T-cell reconstitution after alpha-beta-depleted transplantation in children. MiXCR, applied by TCRdb to the PCR reads, yields one record per CDR3 protein. The sample lists around 450,000 distinct CDR3 sequences; about 10% were seen once. Sample: PBMCs, taken before TCRalphabeta/CD19-depleted stem cell transplant. The receptors were gathered from a child aged 2-9 years with inherited bone marrow failure, due to receive a stem cell transplant. Each CDR3 is given with its conserved first and last residue. The D gene is left open where the match is weak. A clone size is listed for some rows: how often the clone was seen (once, few, many), or a class if it is expanded.

d_gene: .; v_gene: TRBV4-3; j_gene: TRBJ1-6; abundance: many; CDR3aa: CASSQDSYRHNNSPLHF; CDR3nt: TGCGCCAGCAGCCAAGACTCCTACAGACACAATAATTCACCCCTCCACTTT
d_gene: .; v_gene: TRBV7-2; j_gene: TRBJ2-2; abundance: many; CDR3aa: CASSLLPGGATGELFF; CDR3nt: TGTGCCAGCAGCTTACTTCCAGGGGGGGCCACCGGGGAGCTGTTTTTT
d_gene: .; v_gene: TRBV12-3/TRBV12-4; j_gene: TRBJ1-1; abundance: many; CDR3aa: CASSAGFIGNTEAFF; CDR3nt: TGTGCCAGCAGTGCGGGGTTCATCGGGAACACTGAAGCTTTCTTT
d_gene: .; v_gene: TRBV4-3; j_gene: TRBJ1-2; abundance: many; CDR3aa: CASSQDGPGGRNYGYTF; CDR3nt: TGCGCCAGCAGCCAAGATGGGCCGGGAGGGAGGAACTATGGCTACACCTTC
d_gene: .; v_gene: TRBV28; j_gene: TRBJ2-2; abundance: .; CDR3aa: CASSFLSWTGELFF; CDR3nt: TGTGCCAGCAGTTTCTTGAGCTGGACCGGGGAGCTGTTTTTT
d_gene: TRBD2; v_gene: TRBV4-3; j_gene: TRBJ2-1; abundance: many; CDR3aa: CASSPGLAAIEQFF; CDR3nt: TGCGCCAGCAGCCCGGGACTAGCCGCAATTGAGCAGTTCTTC
d_gene: .; v_gene: TRBV4-3; j_gene: TRBJ2-7; abundance: many; CDR3aa: CASSQDPGMSASYEQYF; CDR3nt: TGCGCCAGCAGCCAAGATCCAGGTATGAGCGCCTCCTACGAGCAGTACTTC
d_gene: TRBD1; v_gene: TRBV5-1; j_gene: TRBJ2-7; abundance: .; CDR3aa: CASSPTGASSYEQYF; CDR3nt: TGCGCCAGCAGCCCGACAGGGGCGAGCTCCTACGAGCAGTACTTC
d_gene: TRBD1; v_gene: TRBV6-5; j_gene: TRBJ2-5; abundance: many; CDR3aa: CASSYDRVWETQYF; CDR3nt: TGTGCCAGCAGTTACGACAGGGTTTGGGAGACCCAGTACTTC
d_gene: TRBD2; v_gene: TRBV7-7; j_gene: TRBJ2-1; abundance: many; CDR3aa: CASRCPGTSGRTYNEQFF; CDR3nt: TGTGCCAGCAGATGTCCCGGGACTAGCGGGAGAACCTACAATGAGCAGTTCTTC
d_gene: .; v_gene: TRBV13; j_gene: TRBJ2-1; abundance: few; CDR3aa: CASSFARDGSSYNEQFF; CDR3nt: TGTGCCAGCAGCTTTGCCCGGGACGGAAGCTCCTACAATGAGCAGTTCTTC
d_gene: TRBD2; v_gene: TRBV12-3/TRBV12-4; j_gene: TRBJ2-2; abundance: many; CDR3aa: CASSSARDYNTGELFF; CDR3nt: TGTGCCAGCAGTTCCGCCCGGGACTACAACACCGGGGAGCTGTTTTTT
d_gene: .; v_gene: TRBV3-1; j_gene: TRBJ2-1; abundance: many; CDR3aa: CASSQLSFGEQFF; CDR3nt: TGTGCCAGCAGCCAACTGAGCTTTGGTGAGCAGTTCTTC
d_gene: .; v_gene: TRBV15; j_gene: TRBJ2-1; abundance: many; CDR3aa: CATGMEAPYNEQFF; CDR3nt: TGTGCCACAGGAATGGAGGCCCCCTACAATGAGCAGTTCTTC
d_gene: TRBD2; v_gene: TRBV20-1; j_gene: TRBJ2-5; abundance: many; CDR3aa: CSARPGEGPPEYF; CDR3nt: TGCAGTGCCCGGCCGGGGGAGGGCCCCCCTGAGTACTTC